The sample holds one count of the clone carrying this T cell receptor (beta chain). Its antigen is currently unknown. Profiled with immunoSEQ multiplex PCR; TCRdb holds only in-frame clones, not every one. The sample contains just over 90,000 clones, 92% of which appear only once. This CDR3 has 15 amino acids. Germline V CDR1 and CDR2: MNHEY, SMNVEV (reference sequence). V was cut by 4 bases and J by 0 bases, with 10 bases left in between. This specimen comes from a study of OX40 agonist ivuxolimab in advanced cancers. Study findings and constraints: Within 6 weeks, CD4+ and CD8+ blood T cells expanded clonally at 0.1 to 3.0 mg/kg.

The sequence was obtained from an adult with an advanced solid tumor such as melanoma, head and neck, liver or kidney cancer. This material consisted of CD4+ or CD8+ T cells sorted from blood, taken in a trial of the OX40 agonist ivuxolimab. The chain uses TRBV27 and TRBJ1-3, with a possible D match to TRBD1 (5 bases). This chain's CDR3 is CASSSQANSGNTIYF. CDR3 in DNA: TGTGCCAGCAGTTCACAGGCGAACTCTGGAAACACCATATATTTT.